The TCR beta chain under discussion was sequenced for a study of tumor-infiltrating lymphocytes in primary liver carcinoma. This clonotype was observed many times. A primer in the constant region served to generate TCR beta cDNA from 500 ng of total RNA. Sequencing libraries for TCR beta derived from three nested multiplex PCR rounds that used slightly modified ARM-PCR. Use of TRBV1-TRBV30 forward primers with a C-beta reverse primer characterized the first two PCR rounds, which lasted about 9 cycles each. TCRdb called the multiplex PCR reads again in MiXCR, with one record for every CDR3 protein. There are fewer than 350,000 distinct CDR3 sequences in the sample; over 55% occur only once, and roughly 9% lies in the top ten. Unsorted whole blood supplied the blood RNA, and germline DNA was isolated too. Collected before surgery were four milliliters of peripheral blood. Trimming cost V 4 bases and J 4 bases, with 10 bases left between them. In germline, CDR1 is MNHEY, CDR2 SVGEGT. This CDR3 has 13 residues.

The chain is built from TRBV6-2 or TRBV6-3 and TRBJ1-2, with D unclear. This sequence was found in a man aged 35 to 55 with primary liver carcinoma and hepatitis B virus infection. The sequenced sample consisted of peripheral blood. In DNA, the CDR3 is TGTGCCAGCAGTTGGGCCCTCTCCTATGGCTACACCTTC. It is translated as CASSWALSYGYTF.